The rows below give T cell receptor beta chains drawn from one sample of a study of immune evolution from preneoplasia to lung adenocarcinoma. Profiled with immunoSEQ multiplex PCR; TCRdb holds only in-frame clones, not every one. The sample has 7,000 or so clones, roughly 80% seen once. Input material: FFPE adjacent normal lung tissue. These receptors all come from a person aged 65 to 85 with lung adenocarcinoma. Each CDR3 is given with its conserved first and last residue. D genes are given only for firm matches. A clone size is listed for some rows: how often the clone was seen (once, few, many), or a class if it is expanded.

D gene,J gene,V gene,clone size,CDR3 DNA,CDR3 protein
-,TRBJ1-6,TRBV9,-,TGTGCCAGCGCAGCGGACCACAGGGAGGATTCACCCCTCCACTTT,CASAADHREDSPLHF
TRBD1,TRBJ2-1,TRBV6-6,-,TGTGCCAGCAGTTACTCCTGGACAGGGACCTACAATGAGCAGTTCTTC,CASSYSWTGTYNEQFF
-,TRBJ1-5,TRBV30,-,TGTGCCTGGAGTGCTCGAGCAGGGCAGCCCCAGCATTTT,CAWSARAGQPQHF
-,TRBJ1-1,TRBV18,once,TGTGCCAGCTCACCCCCCAAGAACACTGAAGCTTTCTTT,CASSPPKNTEAFF
-,TRBJ1-1,TRBV5-6,-,TGTGCCAGCACTACTTGGGGTGAGAACACTGAAGCTTTCTTT,CASTTWGENTEAFF
TRBD2,TRBJ2-1,TRBV6-4,few,TGTGCCAGCAGTGACTCTAGCGGGGGGGCCAATGAGCAGTTCTTC,CASSDSSGGANEQFF
-,TRBJ1-2,TRBV19,few,TGTGCCAGTACCCCAACAGGCCTGGGAGACGGCTACACCTTC,CASTPTGLGDGYTF
-,TRBJ2-7,TRBV18,-,TGTGCCAGCTCACCCGACCCCTACGAGCAGTACTTC,CASSPDPYEQYF
-,TRBJ2-3,TRBV2,-,TGTGCCTCGAGATGGGGAATCAGAGATACGCAGTATTTT,CASRWGIRDTQYF
-,TRBJ1-3,TRBV6-5,-,TGTGCCAGCAGACTGGACTCATTCTCTGGAAACACCATATATTTT,CASRLDSFSGNTIYF
TRBD2,TRBJ2-2,TRBV29-1,-,TGCAGCGCTGGGGGTCAGACTAGCGGGGTTGGCACCGGGGAGCTGTTTTTT,CSAGGQTSGVGTGELFF
-,TRBJ2-5,TRBV29-1,-,TGCAGCGTTGTGGGGCACAGGCTAGAGACCCAGTACTTC,CSVVGHRLETQYF
-,TRBJ2-7,TRBV2,-,TGTGCCAGCAGTGCAAAGCGAACCTACGAGCAGTACTTC,CASSAKRTYEQYF
-,TRBJ2-3,TRBV5-4,-,TGTGCCAGCAGCGGGTGGGGCGGGCCGAGCACAGATACGCAGTATTTT,CASSGWGGPSTDTQYF
TRBD1,TRBJ1-6,TRBV6-5,-,TGTGCCAGCAGTCGGACAGGGGTTAATTCACCCCTCCACTTT,CASSRTGVNSPLHF